This TCR beta chain was captured by sequencing in a study of cytomegalovirus exposure and HLA in healthy donors (dated by TCRdb to about 2017). Regarding the research as a whole: An earlier analysis of 587 of the donors reported approximately 290 Gb of sequence data and roughly 110 million unique TCR beta sequences from some 180 million T cells. About 310 gigabases of sequencing data and roughly 90 million unique TCR sequences were included in an early release covering roughly 700 HLA-typed donors. The genetic ancestry cluster associated with self-reported Caucasian donors included 80% to 90% of the roughly 400 genotyped donors. The study aimed to test whether signatures of past pathogen exposure could be identified by cataloging public T cell receptors. The study profiled the T cell repertoires of hundreds of subjects by immunosequencing and related them to cytomegalovirus serostatus. Besides the first cohort of roughly 700 subjects, a separate validation cohort made up of around 120 different subjects was used. The study combined high-throughput TCR immunosequencing, statistical association of individual TCRs with disease status, and machine learning to predict cytomegalovirus infection status. A later analysis re-examined previously published TCR beta repertoires from more than 550 donors and added high-resolution HLA genotyping to investigate patterns of TCR occurrence. Rather than drawing on any new phenotypic data, the later analysis identified candidate immune exposures from TCR beta sequences and the way those sequences occurred across donors. An earlier analysis of approximately 500 of the donors applied high-throughput TCR beta sequencing to assess whether each TCR beta V gene segment acted as functional or pseudogenic. Donor age, sex, ethnicity and CMV serostatus were compiled alongside the repertoire data. Genome-wide SNP genotypes for about 65% of the roughly 670 donors were used in a later genetic analysis, which treated that subset as a discovery cohort. All discovery cohort repertoires had been generated on a single sequencing platform. Class I and class II HLA loci were covered by the typing at four-digit resolution. The number of typed donors differed by locus: about 629-640 for A, B, C, DRB1 and DQB1; approximately 520 for DQA1; 606 for DPA1; and 450 to 480 for DPB1. Four or five DR-DQ haplotypes were treated as single units for association and clustering because of strong linkage in the cohort. Among around 400 genotyped donors of the cohort, an average of around 220,000 unique TCR beta nucleotide sequences was sequenced per donor, of which 15% to 20% were non-productive. Study-level results and caveats: For the cohort, immune exposure information was limited to CMV serostatus. A further reported finding was that TCR beta sequences accurately predicted the HLA-A and HLA-B alleles for most subjects in the first cohort. Because counts were too low, about 18 rarely observed V segments, including chromosome 9 orphons, were left out of the earlier analysis of some 600 of the donors. Broadly in line with IMGT annotations, most TCR beta V segments showed up in productive rearrangements about 87% or about 30% of the time in an earlier analysis of 587 of the donors. Compared with the roughly 670-donor mean, donors in an Asian-associated ancestry cluster had fewer N-insertions in productive TCRs, according to a later genetic analysis. In a later analysis, several top co-occurrence clusters were reported to appear linked to parvovirus B19, influenza, CMV and Epstein-Barr virus. Strong co-occurrence of HLA alleles, especially DR and DQ, made assigning TCR associations to individual alleles difficult. A cluster of highly shared sequence variants was judged likely to represent a technical artifact of the sequencing pipeline. The study gave a list of 150 to 200 TCR beta chains associated with cytomegalovirus. A later analysis found that TCR association rates varied across HLA loci, with DRB1 alleles showing the most associated TCRs and HLA-C alleles the fewest. An association between a missense DCLRE1C variant and V-gene and J-gene trimming of TCR beta chains was found in a later genetic analysis and replicated in an independent cohort. In a later analysis, HLA-associated TCR beta chains were found to be more clonally expanded and to have lower generation probabilities than equally common non-associated chains. Presence/absence analyses assumed roughly uniform sequencing depth across donors, an assumption that may not hold. A later analysis associated about 17,000 TCR beta sequences with specific HLA alleles at a false discovery rate of 0.05. According to the authors, the approach could potentially be generalized to other disease states and immunological phenotypes. In vitro tests confirmed that a few of the cytomegalovirus-associated TCR beta chains recognize cytomegalovirus antigens. Most CMV-associated TCR beta chains appeared to be HLA-restricted in a later analysis, and the HLA associations seemed to be driven largely by CMV exposure. Linkage disequilibrium might explain the correlated functional status among segregating V segments, but an unknown experimental factor could not be excluded. Only TCR beta chains were sequenced in this cohort, and the absence of alpha or paired-chain data limited detectable features. The 87-base-pair reads could not distinguish some IMGT-functional V segments, including TRBV6-2 and TRBV6-3, so those segments were excluded. The classifier was reported to diagnose cytomegalovirus status with high specificity and sensitivity in both the original cohort and the validation cohort. Because HLA typing was missing for some donors at each locus, association tests included only the typed subset. While some public TCRs were present in many individuals, most TCR sequences turned up only very rarely across donors.

From the cysteine through the phenylalanine, the CDR3 covers 16 amino acids. CDR3 DNA is the only sequence kept; it has 48 bases, read in frame from the first base. The germline V gene encodes CDR1 SGHRS and CDR2 YFSETQ. Germline trimming: 4 bases from V, 7 bases from J; junction bases outside gene matches: 13. This clone came up a few times. This clone's antigen is unknown. The sample holds no much larger clone one base away, and base qualities are not on file. Library prep was done by the immunoSEQ multiplex PCR assay. A mixture of 60 forward primers for TCR Vbeta segments and 13 reverse primers for TCR Jbeta segments was used in the multiplex PCR. A multiplex PCR assay on genomic DNA amplified the CDR3 region of rearranged TCR beta genes. On the Illumina HiSeq System, the amplified TCR beta libraries were sequenced as 87-base-pair reads. As for the original processing: A later analysis tallied 75 million to 85 million unique TCR beta chains across the 700 or so repertoires, and approximately 9.9 million of those chains were shared by two or more donors. To remove PCR and sequencing errors, raw reads were error-corrected and collapsed into unique sequences using a nearest-neighbor algorithm that merged closely related sequences. CDR3 sequences were aligned to IMGT reference sequences to assign V, D and J gene segments. For a sequence to be retained, a match of at least six nucleotides was required to both a V gene segment and a J gene segment. A rearrangement counted as productive if the CDR3 had no stop codons and remained in frame with V and J, and every other rearrangement counted as non-productive. Following IMGT convention, CDR3 was defined as the stretch from the second conserved V-encoded cysteine to the conserved J-encoded phenylalanine. The earlier analysis of approximately 590 of the donors excluded any sequence lacking an unambiguous match to a single V gene segment. An earlier analysis of 500 to 700 of the donors classified V segments as functional when productive rearrangements were above 56.7% and as segregating when the standard deviation between donors was above 5%. A statistical classification framework was built for diagnosing cytomegalovirus status from the catalog of TCR beta chain sequences. V and J gene assignment, in a later analysis, came from comparing TCR nucleotide sequences with IMGT/GENE-DB human TR gene sequences. Using the TCRdist pipeline, a later analysis assigned CDR3 sequences along with most-parsimonious VDJ recombination scenarios. In a later analysis, every TCR beta chain was defined by the combination of its CDR3 amino acid sequence and its V-gene family, and reads without a unique V-gene family were dropped. In a later analysis, approximately 640 highly shared, low-generation-probability nucleotide sequences were removed to address suspected cross-contamination and a sequencing artifact. In a later analysis, a clonal expansion index for each public chain was calculated from normalized within-repertoire ranks of inferred template counts. Generation probabilities in a later analysis came from a VDJ recombination model fitted to out-of-frame rearrangements, and those results were checked against IGoR. A later analysis scored TCR-TCR, TCR-HLA and TCR-CMV co-occurrence with hypergeometric tests, applying a repertoire-size bias correction to TCR pairs. In a later analysis, false discovery rates were estimated by permuting HLA or CMV assignments 20 times. In a later analysis, co-occurring TCRs were grouped using DBSCAN, with TCRdist sequence similarity added in when clustering inside HLA-allele-positive subsets. Repertoires with fewer than 30,000 or more than 120,000 public chains, plus five repertoires with anomalous nucleotide sharing, were excluded from co-occurrence clustering. The immuneACCESS repertoire file appears here via TCRdb, limited to in-frame rearrangements. These files lack a portion of the clones; in checked studies, under half of the deficit traces to unresolved V genes, and the cause of the others is not known. The V and J calls and the clone size are those of that table, but D and trimming were determined from the DNA. The sample includes roughly 160,000 clones, with 65% to 85% observed a single time. The ten most abundant clones make up approximately 7% of the sample.

The cohort was made up of approximately 700 healthy bone marrow donors. All cohort members were sampled while nominally healthy, although unrecorded immune exposures were likely present. The donor was CMV seropositive and belonged to the group of more than 250 seropositive cohort members. Every donor gave a peripheral blood sample, and the peripheral blood mononuclear cells from that sample were used for TCR beta sequencing. Genomic DNA was extracted from the blood cell samples with the Qiagen DNeasy Blood Extraction Kit. The sequence was obtained from a young woman in good health and CMV-seropositive. The chain is made from TRBV5-1 and TRBJ2-2, with 7 bases aligning to TRBD2. Sequenced: PBMCs. The DNA is TGCGCCAGCAGCCCCTTCTCCGGGGGGATCAGCGGGGAGCTGTTTTTT. The resulting protein is CASSPFSGGISGELFF.